This TCR beta chain originates from a study of cytomegalovirus exposure and HLA in healthy donors. A multiplex PCR was run with 60 Vbeta primers and 13 Jbeta primers. Produced via immunoSEQ multiplex PCR; TCRdb's table is partial and in-frame only. The table records hundreds of thousands of clones, roughly 84% of them present only once. V lost 8 bases, J lost 6 bases, and 7 bases stayed unmatched. The CDR3 covers 14 residues. CDR1 is MNHEY, CDR2 SMNVEV, per germline (reference sequence). Sequencing used PBMCs. The sequence came from a girl aged 2-10 years in good health and CMV-seronegative. The chain joins TRBV27 to TRBJ2-3; 11 bases map to TRBD1. Here the CDR3 DNA reads TGTGCCAGCGGGGGGGACAGGGGGTCCGATACGCAGTATTTT. This sequence encodes CASGGDRGSDTQYF.